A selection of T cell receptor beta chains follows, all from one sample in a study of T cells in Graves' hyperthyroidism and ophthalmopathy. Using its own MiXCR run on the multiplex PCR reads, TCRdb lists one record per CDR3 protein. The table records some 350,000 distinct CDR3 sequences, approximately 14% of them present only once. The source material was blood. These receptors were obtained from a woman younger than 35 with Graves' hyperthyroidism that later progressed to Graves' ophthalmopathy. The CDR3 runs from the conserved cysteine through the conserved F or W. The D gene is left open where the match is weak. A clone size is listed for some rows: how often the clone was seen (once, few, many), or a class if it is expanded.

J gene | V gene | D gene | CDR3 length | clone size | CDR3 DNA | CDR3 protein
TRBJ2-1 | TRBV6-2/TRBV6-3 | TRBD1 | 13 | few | TGTGCCAGCAGGGGGACAGGAGGTGGTGAGCAGTTCTTC | CASRGTGGGEQFF
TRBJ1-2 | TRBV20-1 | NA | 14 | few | TGCAGTGCTAGAAAGCTCTCGTTTAACTATGGCTACACCTTC | CSARKLSFNYGYTF
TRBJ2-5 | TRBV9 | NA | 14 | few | TGTGCCAGCAGCGTAGGGGGGAATCCAGAGACCCAGTACTTC | CASSVGGNPETQYF
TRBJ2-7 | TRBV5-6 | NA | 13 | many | TGTGCCAGCAGCTTGTACCACGGATACGAGCAGTACTTC | CASSLYHGYEQYF
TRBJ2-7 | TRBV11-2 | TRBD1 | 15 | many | TGTGCCAGCAGCTTGGGGACAGGGGGCCCCTACGAGCAGTACTTC | CASSLGTGGPYEQYF
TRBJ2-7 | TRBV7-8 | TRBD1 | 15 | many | TGTGCCAGCAGCCTAAACCGGGACAGTACCTACGAGCAGTACTTC | CASSLNRDSTYEQYF
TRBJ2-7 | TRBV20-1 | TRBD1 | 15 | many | TGCAGTGCTAAGCCGGGACAGGGGCCCTACTACGAGCAGTACTTC | CSAKPGQGPYYEQYF
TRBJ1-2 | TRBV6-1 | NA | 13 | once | TGTGCCAGCACCAAGGGGGATAACTATGGCTACACCTTC | CASTKGDNYGYTF
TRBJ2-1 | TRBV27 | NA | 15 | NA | TGTGCCAGCAGTGACGACACGACCTGCTACAATGAGCAGTTCTTC | CASSDDTTCYNEQFF
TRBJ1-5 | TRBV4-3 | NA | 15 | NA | TGCGCCAGCAGCCAAGATCATGGGGTGCGCCAGCCCCCGCATTTT | CASSQDHGVRQPPHF
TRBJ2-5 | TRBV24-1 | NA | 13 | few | TGTGCCACCAGCTTTCGGGGACAAGAGACCCAGTACTTC | CATSFRGQETQYF
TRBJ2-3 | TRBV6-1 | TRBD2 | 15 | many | TGTGCCAGCAGCGCGGGACTAGCGGACACAGATACGCAGTATTTT | CASSAGLADTDTQYF
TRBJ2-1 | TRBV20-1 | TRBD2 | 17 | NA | TGCAGTGCTAAGAGGACTAGCGGGGTTTCTACATACAATGAGCAGTTCTTC | CSAKRTSGVSTYNEQFF
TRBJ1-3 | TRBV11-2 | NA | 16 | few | TGTGCCAGCAGCTTAGAGCCGGGACACTCAGGAAACACCATATATTTT | CASSLEPGHSGNTIYF
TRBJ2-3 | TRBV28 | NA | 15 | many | TGTGCCAGCAGTTCGCCCCCAAGCCTGACAGATACGCAGTATTTT | CASSSPPSLTDTQYF
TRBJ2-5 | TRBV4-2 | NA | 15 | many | TGTGCCAGCAGCCAAGATGCAGGGGCGTCGGAGACCCAGTACTTC | CASSQDAGASETQYF
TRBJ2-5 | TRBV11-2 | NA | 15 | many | TGTGCCAGCAGCGAACGGGTCCTTAGTGGGGAGACCCAGTACTTC | CASSERVLSGETQYF
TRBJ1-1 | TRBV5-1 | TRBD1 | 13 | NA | TGCGCCAGCAGCTTACAGGGGACCCCTGAAGCTTTCTTT | CASSLQGTPEAFF
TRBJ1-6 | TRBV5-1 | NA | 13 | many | TGCGCCAGCAGCGAATACAAGAATTCACCCCTCCACTTT | CASSEYKNSPLHF
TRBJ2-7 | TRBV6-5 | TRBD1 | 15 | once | TGTGCCAGCAGTTCCTCCGGGACAGACATCTACGAGCAGTACTTC | CASSSSGTDIYEQYF
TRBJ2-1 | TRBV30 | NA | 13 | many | TGTGCCTGGAGTGTTAGGTGGGACAATGAGCAGTTCTTC | CAWSVRWDNEQFF
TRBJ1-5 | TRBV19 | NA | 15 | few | TGTGCCAGTAGTATAGATCGCTATGAATCCTTGCCCCAGCATTTT | CASSIDRYESLPQHF
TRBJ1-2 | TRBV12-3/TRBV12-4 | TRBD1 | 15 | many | TGTGCCAGCAGTTCCACCGGGACAGGGGGCTATGGCTACACCTTC | CASSSTGTGGYGYTF
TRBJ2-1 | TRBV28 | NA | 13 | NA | TGTGCCAGCAGCATCACTTCAGACAGAACACCCCTCTTC | CASSITSDRTPLF